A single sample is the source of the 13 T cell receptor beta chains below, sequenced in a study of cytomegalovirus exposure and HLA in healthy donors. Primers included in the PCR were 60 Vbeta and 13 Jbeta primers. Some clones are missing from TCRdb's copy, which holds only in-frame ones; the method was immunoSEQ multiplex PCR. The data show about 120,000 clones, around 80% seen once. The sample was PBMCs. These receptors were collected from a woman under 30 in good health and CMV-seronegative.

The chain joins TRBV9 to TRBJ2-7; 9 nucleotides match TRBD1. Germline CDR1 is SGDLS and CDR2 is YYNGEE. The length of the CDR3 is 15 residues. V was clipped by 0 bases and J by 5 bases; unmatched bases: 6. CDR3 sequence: CASSVGNRGRNEQYF. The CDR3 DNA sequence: TGTGCCAGCAGCGTAGGGAACAGGGGGCGGAACGAGCAGTACTTC.

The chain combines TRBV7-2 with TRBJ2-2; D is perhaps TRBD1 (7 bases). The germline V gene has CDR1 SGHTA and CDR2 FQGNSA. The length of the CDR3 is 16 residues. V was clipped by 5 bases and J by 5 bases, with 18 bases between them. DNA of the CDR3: TGTGCCAGCAGCACCCGGGCAGGGGGGTTTACCGGGGAGCTGTTTTTT. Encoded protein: CASSTRAGGFTGELFF.

The CDR3 here is CASSYNSGREYEQFF. The CDR3 DNA is TGTGCCAGCAGCTATAATAGCGGGAGAGAGTATGAGCAGTTCTTC. The rearrangement joins TRBV5-4 to TRBJ2-1, with TRBD2 identical over 9 bases. CDR1 is SGHNT and CDR2 is YYREEE in the germline V gene (reference sequence). There are 15 residues in the CDR3. Unmatched junction bases numbered 9, after V lost 3 bases and J lost 8 bases.

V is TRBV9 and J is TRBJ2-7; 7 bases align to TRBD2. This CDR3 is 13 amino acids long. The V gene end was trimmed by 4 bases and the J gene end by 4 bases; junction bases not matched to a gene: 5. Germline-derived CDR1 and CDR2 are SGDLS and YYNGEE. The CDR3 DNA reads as TGTGCCAGCAGCCGGGGGGAGTGGTACGAGCAGTACTTC. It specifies CASSRGEWYEQYF.

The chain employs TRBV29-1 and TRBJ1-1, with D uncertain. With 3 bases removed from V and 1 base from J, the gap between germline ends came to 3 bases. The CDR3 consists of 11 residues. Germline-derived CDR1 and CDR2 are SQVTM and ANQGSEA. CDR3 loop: CSVDQNTEAFF. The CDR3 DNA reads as TGCAGCGTTGATCAGAACACTGAAGCTTTCTTT.

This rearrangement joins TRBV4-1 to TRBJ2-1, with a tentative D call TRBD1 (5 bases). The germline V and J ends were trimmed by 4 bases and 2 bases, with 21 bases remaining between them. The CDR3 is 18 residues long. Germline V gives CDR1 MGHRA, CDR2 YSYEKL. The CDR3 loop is CASSPRVQSRGTYNEQFF. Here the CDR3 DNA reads TGCGCCAGCAGCCCTCGAGTTCAATCTAGGGGAACCTACAATGAGCAGTTCTTC.

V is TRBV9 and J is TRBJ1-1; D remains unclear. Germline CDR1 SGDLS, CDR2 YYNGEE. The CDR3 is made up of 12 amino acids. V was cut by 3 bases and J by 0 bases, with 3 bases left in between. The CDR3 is CASSAMNTEAFF. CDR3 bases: TGTGCCAGCAGCGCCATGAACACTGAAGCTTTCTTT.

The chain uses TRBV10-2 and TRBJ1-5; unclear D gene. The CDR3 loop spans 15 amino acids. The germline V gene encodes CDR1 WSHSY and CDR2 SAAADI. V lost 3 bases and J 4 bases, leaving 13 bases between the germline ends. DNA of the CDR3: TGCGCCAGCAGTGATTCGGGGATAGGGAATCAGCCCCAGCATTTT. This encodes CASSDSGIGNQPQHF.

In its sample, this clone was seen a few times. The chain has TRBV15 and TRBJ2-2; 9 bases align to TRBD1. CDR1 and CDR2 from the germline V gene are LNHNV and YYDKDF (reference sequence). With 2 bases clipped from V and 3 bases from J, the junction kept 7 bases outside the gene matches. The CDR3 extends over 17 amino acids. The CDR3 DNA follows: TGTGCCACCAGCAGAACAGGGGGCGCGTGGGACACCGGGGAGCTGTTTTTT. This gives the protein CATSRTGGAWDTGELFF.

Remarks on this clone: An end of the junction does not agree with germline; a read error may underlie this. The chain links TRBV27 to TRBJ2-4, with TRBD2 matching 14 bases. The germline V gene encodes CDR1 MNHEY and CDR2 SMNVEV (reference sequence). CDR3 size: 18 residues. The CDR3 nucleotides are TGTGCCAAAAGCCCGGGACTAGCGGGAGCGGGGGCCAAAAACAGTCAGTACTTC. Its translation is CAKSPGLAGAGAKNSQYF.

The CDR3 nucleotides read TGCGCCAGCAGCCAATTTCGGGCCGGGGCTGAAGCTTTCTTT. It encodes CASSQFRAGAEAFF. The rearrangement joins TRBV4-3 to TRBJ1-1; D gene uncertain. V was shortened by 2 bases and J by 6 bases, with 13 bases between the two germline ends. The CDR3 has 14 amino acids. Germline V gene sequence: CDR1 LGHNA, CDR2 YSLEER.

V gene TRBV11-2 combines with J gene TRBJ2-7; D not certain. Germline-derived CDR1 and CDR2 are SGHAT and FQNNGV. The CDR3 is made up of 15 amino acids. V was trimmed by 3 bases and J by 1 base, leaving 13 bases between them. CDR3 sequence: CASSFYFTNSYEQYF. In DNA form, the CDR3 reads TGTGCCAGCAGCTTTTACTTTACTAATTCCTACGAGCAGTACTTC. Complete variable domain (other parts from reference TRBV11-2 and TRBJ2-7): EAGVAQSPRYKIIEKRQSVAFWCNPISGHATLYWYQQILGQGPKLLIQFQNNGVVDDSQLPKDRFSAERLKGVDSTLKIQPAKLEDSAVYLCASSFYFTNSYEQYFGPGTRLTVT.

CDR3 sequence reads: CASSLGQGGQPQHF. The CDR3 DNA reads TGTGCCAGCAGCTTAGGTCAGGGGGGCCAGCCCCAGCATTTT. V is TRBV7-9 and J is TRBJ1-5, with 7 bases lining up with TRBD1. V dropped 1 base and J dropped 7; count of bases not matched to a gene: 4. The CDR3 is 14 amino acids. CDR1 and CDR2 (germline): SEHNR, FQNEAQ (reference sequence).